These T cell receptor beta chains were read from a single sample in a study of T cells after yellow fever vaccination. TCRdb fed the 5' RACE reads into MiXCR, producing one record per CDR3 protein. The sample holds around 88,000 distinct CDR3 sequences, 13% seen once. Sample: CD8+ T cells not binding an NS4B(214-222) dextramer, sorted from PBMCs, taken 21 days after the first yellow fever vaccination. The receptors stem from a man aged 18 to 30 who received the YFV17D yellow fever vaccine. The CDR3 runs from the conserved cysteine through the conserved F or W. D genes are given only for firm matches. Rows may omit the clone size; those that give it use once, few, many or a size class.

d_call: .
clone_size: few
v_call: TRBV18
j_call: TRBJ2-3
cdr3_aa: CASSPVSQGRADTQYF
cdr3_nt: TGTGCCAGCTCACCAGTTTCACAGGGAAGGGCAGATACGCAGTATTTT

d_call: TRBD1
clone_size: .
v_call: TRBV7-6
j_call: TRBJ2-7
cdr3_aa: CASTGTGDYEQYF
cdr3_nt: TGTGCCAGCACGGGGACAGGGGACTACGAGCAGTACTTC

d_call: TRBD2
clone_size: few
v_call: TRBV6-1
j_call: TRBJ2-1
cdr3_aa: CASSDPGAGGQDEQFF
cdr3_nt: TGTGCCAGCAGTGACCCAGGTGCGGGGGGGCAAGATGAGCAGTTCTTC

d_call: .
clone_size: .
v_call: TRBV20-1
j_call: TRBJ2-7
cdr3_aa: CSAKRSGHDEQYF
cdr3_nt: TGCAGTGCTAAACGATCCGGGCATGACGAGCAGTACTTC

d_call: TRBD1
clone_size: medium-sized
v_call: TRBV4-2
j_call: TRBJ2-2
cdr3_aa: CASSQGQGDTGELFF
cdr3_nt: TGTGCCAGCAGCCAAGGACAGGGGGACACCGGGGAGCTGTTTTTT

d_call: TRBD2
clone_size: .
v_call: TRBV4-3
j_call: TRBJ2-7
cdr3_aa: CASSQFSGAAYEQYF
cdr3_nt: TGCGCCAGCAGCCAGTTTAGCGGGGCCGCCTACGAGCAGTACTTC

d_call: TRBD1
clone_size: few
v_call: TRBV12-3/TRBV12-4
j_call: TRBJ2-3
cdr3_aa: CASRQGQGTTGTDTQYF
cdr3_nt: TGTGCCAGCAGACAAGGACAGGGGACAACTGGCACAGATACGCAGTATTTT

d_call: .
clone_size: few
v_call: TRBV15
j_call: TRBJ2-1
cdr3_aa: CATIQGPSPYNEQFF
cdr3_nt: TGTGCCACAATACAGGGACCGTCACCCTACAATGAGCAGTTCTTC

d_call: .
clone_size: .
v_call: TRBV27
j_call: TRBJ2-1
cdr3_aa: CASTSGGGPAGAQFF
cdr3_nt: TGTGCCAGCACCTCTGGGGGAGGGCCGGCGGGGGCGCAGTTCTTC

d_call: .
clone_size: .
v_call: TRBV9
j_call: TRBJ2-3
cdr3_aa: CASSLSGWTDTQYF
cdr3_nt: TGTGCCAGCAGCCTCAGCGGCTGGACAGATACGCAGTATTTT

d_call: .
clone_size: few
v_call: TRBV11-3
j_call: TRBJ2-7
cdr3_aa: CASSPASDGAAYEQYF
cdr3_nt: TGTGCCAGCAGCCCCGCATCGGACGGAGCAGCCTACGAGCAGTACTTC

d_call: TRBD1
clone_size: few
v_call: TRBV12-3/TRBV12-4
j_call: TRBJ2-3
cdr3_aa: CASRLRDRATDTQYF
cdr3_nt: TGTGCCAGCAGACTCCGGGACAGGGCTACAGATACGCAGTATTTT

d_call: .
clone_size: few
v_call: TRBV30
j_call: TRBJ2-1
cdr3_aa: CAWSWTNENEQFF
cdr3_nt: TGTGCCTGGAGTTGGACCAATGAGAATGAGCAGTTCTTC

d_call: .
clone_size: .
v_call: TRBV20-1
j_call: TRBJ2-2
cdr3_aa: CSARERWTADNTGELFF
cdr3_nt: TGCAGTGCTAGAGAAAGGTGGACAGCAGACAACACCGGGGAGCTGTTTTTT

d_call: .
clone_size: .
v_call: TRBV29-1
j_call: TRBJ2-4
cdr3_aa: CSVEGGPKNIQYF
cdr3_nt: TGCAGCGTTGAAGGGGGTCCCAAAAACATTCAGTACTTC

d_call: .
clone_size: few
v_call: TRBV27
j_call: TRBJ1-2
cdr3_aa: CASSPGGWIQQGIDGYTF
cdr3_nt: TGTGCCAGCAGTCCGGGCGGTTGGATTCAACAGGGTATCGATGGCTACACCTTC

d_call: .
clone_size: .
v_call: TRBV20-1
j_call: TRBJ1-2
cdr3_aa: CSARWGGYGYTF
cdr3_nt: TGCAGTGCTAGATGGGGCGGCTATGGCTACACCTTC

d_call: TRBD2
clone_size: few
v_call: TRBV30
j_call: TRBJ2-1
cdr3_aa: CAWGPLGGAMFF
cdr3_nt: TGTGCCTGGGGCCCCCTCGGGGGGGCCATGTTCTTC

d_call: TRBD1
clone_size: .
v_call: TRBV6-2/TRBV6-3
j_call: TRBJ2-1
cdr3_aa: CASSYLQGQLQFF
cdr3_nt: TGTGCCAGCAGTTATCTACAGGGGCAGCTGCAGTTCTTC

d_call: TRBD1
clone_size: few
v_call: TRBV4-1
j_call: TRBJ1-2
cdr3_aa: CASSPGTGMDYGYTF
cdr3_nt: TGCGCCAGCAGCCCTGGGACAGGGATGGACTATGGCTACACCTTC

d_call: TRBD1
clone_size: few
v_call: TRBV15
j_call: TRBJ2-1
cdr3_aa: CATSSDRENEQFF
cdr3_nt: TGTGCCACCAGCAGTGACAGGGAGAATGAGCAGTTCTTC

d_call: .
clone_size: .
v_call: TRBV7-6
j_call: TRBJ2-2
cdr3_aa: CASGLGAVTGELFF
cdr3_nt: TGTGCCAGCGGCTTAGGGGCAGTCACCGGGGAGCTGTTTTTT

d_call: .
clone_size: .
v_call: TRBV29-1
j_call: TRBJ2-7
cdr3_aa: CSVEEGTVSSYEQYF
cdr3_nt: TGCAGCGTTGAAGAGGGGACGGTCAGCTCCTACGAGCAGTACTTC

d_call: .
clone_size: .
v_call: TRBV12-3/TRBV12-4
j_call: TRBJ1-1
cdr3_aa: CASSPDRGMTEAFF
cdr3_nt: TGTGCCAGCAGTCCCGACCGGGGGATGACTGAAGCTTTCTTT

d_call: .
clone_size: .
v_call: TRBV6-6
j_call: TRBJ1-1
cdr3_aa: CASSYSPTEAFF
cdr3_nt: TGTGCCAGCAGTTACAGCCCCACTGAAGCTTTCTTT

d_call: .
clone_size: .
v_call: TRBV7-9
j_call: TRBJ1-4
cdr3_aa: CASSFYSPTNEKLFF
cdr3_nt: TGTGCCAGCAGCTTTTACAGTCCAACTAATGAAAAACTGTTTTTT

d_call: .
clone_size: .
v_call: TRBV4-1
j_call: TRBJ1-5
cdr3_aa: CASSQDMGRLQPQHF
cdr3_nt: TGCGCCAGCAGCCAAGATATGGGACGGCTGCAGCCCCAGCATTTT

d_call: .
clone_size: few
v_call: TRBV15
j_call: TRBJ2-5
cdr3_aa: CATMAAGVETQYF
cdr3_nt: TGTGCCACCATGGCGGCTGGGGTAGAGACCCAGTACTTC

d_call: TRBD2
clone_size: many
v_call: TRBV12-3/TRBV12-4
j_call: TRBJ2-1
cdr3_aa: CASTVFSGGDNEQFF
cdr3_nt: TGTGCCAGCACCGTCTTCAGCGGGGGGGACAATGAGCAGTTCTTC

d_call: TRBD2
clone_size: many
v_call: TRBV4-2
j_call: TRBJ2-7
cdr3_aa: CASSQDPGGLAGGPYEQYF
cdr3_nt: TGTGCCAGCAGCCAAGATCCAGGGGGACTAGCGGGGGGCCCCTACGAGCAGTACTTC

d_call: .
clone_size: .
v_call: TRBV28
j_call: TRBJ2-2
cdr3_aa: CASTEITRATGELFF
cdr3_nt: TGTGCCAGCACGGAAATTACCAGGGCCACCGGGGAGCTGTTTTTT

d_call: TRBD2
clone_size: few
v_call: TRBV27
j_call: TRBJ2-3
cdr3_aa: CASSLSITGLQDTDTQYF
cdr3_nt: TGTGCCAGCAGTTTATCGATAACGGGACTACAAGACACAGATACGCAGTATTTT

d_call: TRBD2
clone_size: .
v_call: TRBV12-3/TRBV12-4
j_call: TRBJ2-1
cdr3_aa: CASSLAGAYNEQFF
cdr3_nt: TGTGCCAGCAGCCTAGCGGGGGCCTACAATGAGCAGTTCTTC

d_call: .
clone_size: .
v_call: TRBV4-3
j_call: TRBJ2-1
cdr3_aa: CASSQDRLAPYNEQFF
cdr3_nt: TGCGCCAGCAGCCAAGATCGTCTAGCCCCATACAATGAGCAGTTCTTC

d_call: .
clone_size: .
v_call: TRBV11-2
j_call: TRBJ2-5
cdr3_aa: CASSPGRNQETQYF
cdr3_nt: TGTGCCAGCAGCCCGGGACGGAACCAAGAGACCCAGTACTTC

d_call: .
clone_size: .
v_call: TRBV10-3
j_call: TRBJ2-3
cdr3_aa: CDISEVGGLSTDTQYF
cdr3_nt: TGTGACATCAGTGAGGTGGGGGGCCTAAGCACAGATACGCAGTATTTT

d_call: .
clone_size: .
v_call: TRBV6-5
j_call: TRBJ2-1
cdr3_aa: CASSYRLERGYNEQFF
cdr3_nt: TGTGCCAGCAGTTACCGACTAGAACGGGGCTACAATGAGCAGTTCTTC

d_call: .
clone_size: few
v_call: TRBV4-1
j_call: TRBJ2-3
cdr3_aa: CASSQELGTDTQYF
cdr3_nt: TGCGCCAGCAGCCAAGAATTGGGCACAGATACGCAGTATTTT

d_call: .
clone_size: .
v_call: TRBV4-1
j_call: TRBJ2-1
cdr3_aa: CASSPTEDASSYNEQFF
cdr3_nt: TGCGCCAGCAGCCCAACGGAGGACGCGAGCTCCTACAATGAGCAGTTCTTC

d_call: .
clone_size: few
v_call: TRBV6-1
j_call: TRBJ1-2
cdr3_aa: CASSEGSLYGYTF
cdr3_nt: TGTGCCAGCAGCGAGGGTTCCCTCTATGGCTACACCTTC

d_call: TRBD2
clone_size: .
v_call: TRBV7-3
j_call: TRBJ2-2
cdr3_aa: CASSPGTSGVNTGELFF
cdr3_nt: TGTGCCAGCAGCCCCGGGACTAGCGGGGTTAACACCGGGGAGCTGTTTTTT

d_call: TRBD1
clone_size: .
v_call: TRBV6-4
j_call: TRBJ2-1
cdr3_aa: CASSLTGTGVDEQFF
cdr3_nt: TGTGCCAGCAGCTTGACCGGGACAGGGGTGGATGAGCAGTTCTTC

d_call: .
clone_size: .
v_call: TRBV3-1
j_call: TRBJ1-1
cdr3_aa: CASSQEQGDTEAFF
cdr3_nt: TGTGCCAGCAGCCAAGAACAGGGAGACACTGAAGCTTTCTTT

d_call: TRBD2
clone_size: few
v_call: TRBV4-1
j_call: TRBJ2-1
cdr3_aa: CASSQVTAGGIDEQFF
cdr3_nt: TGCGCCAGCAGCCAAGTCACGGCGGGGGGGATCGATGAGCAGTTCTTC

d_call: .
clone_size: .
v_call: TRBV7-2
j_call: TRBJ1-1
cdr3_aa: CASSPPSNTEAFF
cdr3_nt: TGTGCCAGCAGCCCCCCCTCGAACACTGAAGCTTTCTTT

d_call: TRBD2
clone_size: .
v_call: TRBV12-3/TRBV12-4
j_call: TRBJ2-1
cdr3_aa: CASSFSGGASDEQFF
cdr3_nt: TGTGCCAGCAGTTTTAGCGGGGGGGCCTCAGATGAGCAGTTCTTC

d_call: TRBD1
clone_size: few
v_call: TRBV7-9
j_call: TRBJ1-2
cdr3_aa: CASESATGGWYGYTF
cdr3_nt: TGTGCCAGCGAATCCGCGACAGGGGGATGGTATGGCTACACCTTC

d_call: .
clone_size: .
v_call: TRBV29-1
j_call: TRBJ1-1
cdr3_aa: CSVEIIADINTEAFF
cdr3_nt: TGCAGCGTTGAAATAATAGCCGACATCAACACTGAAGCTTTCTTT

d_call: .
clone_size: few
v_call: TRBV27
j_call: TRBJ2-2
cdr3_aa: CASRVGGLDGELFF
cdr3_nt: TGTGCCAGCAGGGTCGGGGGGCTTGACGGGGAGCTGTTTTTT